The clone carrying this T cell receptor (beta chain) has only a few counts. Its specificity is unknown. These data come from a study of beta chain features in type 1 diabetes. Study-level information: Healthy donors resembled patients in age, gender and cell yields. Study-level points and caveats: Junctions at VDJ sites from type 1 diabetes patients had fewer insertions and more deletions. Patients' naive, central memory and regulatory TCRB repertoires appeared more alike than those of healthy donors.

CDR1 is GTSNPN and CDR2 is SVGIG in the germline V gene (reference sequence). This CDR3 region has 16 residues. Trimming at V came to 5 bases and at J to 14 bases, leaving 21 bases not matched to a gene. Reverse transcription of all isolated RNA meant that expressed TCRB transcripts were sequenced. Using immunoSEQ multiplex PCR, the repertoire was profiled, and TCRdb retains in-frame clones only, with some absent. This sample has fewer than 150,000 clones, with 6.5% to 8.5% found just once. This sequence was found in a woman aged 30 to 39 in good health. This rearrangement joins TRBV30 to TRBJ1-6, with 7 bases aligning to TRBD1. The sample comprised central memory CD4+ T cells from blood. The CDR3 loop reads CAWGPPDRARDESLHF. The CDR3 DNA is TGTGCCTGGGGCCCCCCAGACAGGGCCCGGGATGAGTCCCTCCACTTT.